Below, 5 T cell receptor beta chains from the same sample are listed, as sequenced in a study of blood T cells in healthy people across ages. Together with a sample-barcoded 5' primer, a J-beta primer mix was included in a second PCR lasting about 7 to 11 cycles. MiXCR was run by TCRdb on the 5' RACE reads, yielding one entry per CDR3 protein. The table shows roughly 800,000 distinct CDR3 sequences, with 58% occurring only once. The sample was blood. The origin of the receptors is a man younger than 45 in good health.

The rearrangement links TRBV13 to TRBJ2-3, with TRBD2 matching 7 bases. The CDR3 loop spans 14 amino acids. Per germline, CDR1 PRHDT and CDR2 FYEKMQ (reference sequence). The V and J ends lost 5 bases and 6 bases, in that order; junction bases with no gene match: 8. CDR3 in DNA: TGTGCCAGCAGCAAGCGGATAGCGGGTGATACGCAGTATTTT. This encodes CASSKRIAGDTQYF.

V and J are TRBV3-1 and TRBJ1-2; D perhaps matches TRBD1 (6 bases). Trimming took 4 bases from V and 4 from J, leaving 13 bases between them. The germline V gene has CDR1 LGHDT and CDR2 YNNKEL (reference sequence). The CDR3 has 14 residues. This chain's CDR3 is CASSPRGGSYGYTF. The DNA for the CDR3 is TGTGCCAGCAGCCCCAGGGGAGGCAGCTATGGCTACACCTTC.

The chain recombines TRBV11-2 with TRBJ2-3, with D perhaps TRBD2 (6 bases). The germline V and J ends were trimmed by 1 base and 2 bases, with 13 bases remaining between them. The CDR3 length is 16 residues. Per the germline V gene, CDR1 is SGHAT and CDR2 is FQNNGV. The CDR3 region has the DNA TGTGCCAGCAGCTTAGCCACAAGGGACTTCACAGATACGCAGTATTTT. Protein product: CASSLATRDFTDTQYF.

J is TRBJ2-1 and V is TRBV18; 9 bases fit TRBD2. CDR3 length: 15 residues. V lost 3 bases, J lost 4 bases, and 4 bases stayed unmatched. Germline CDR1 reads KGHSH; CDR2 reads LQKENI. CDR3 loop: CASSPQRGAYNEQFF. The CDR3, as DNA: TGTGCCAGCTCACCTCAGCGGGGGGCATACAATGAGCAGTTCTTC.

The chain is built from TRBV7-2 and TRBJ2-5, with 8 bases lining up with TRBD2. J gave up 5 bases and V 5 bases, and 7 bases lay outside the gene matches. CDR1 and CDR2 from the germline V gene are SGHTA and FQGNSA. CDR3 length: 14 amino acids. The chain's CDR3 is CASSPSGSGETQYF. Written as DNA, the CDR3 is TGTGCCAGCAGCCCCAGCGGGAGCGGCGAGACCCAGTACTTC.